This T cell receptor (beta chain) stems from a study of Ad26.COV2.S vaccination and SARS-CoV-2 variants (dated by TCRdb to 2020 to 2023). About the full investigation: Donors in the vaccine arm were drawn from COV1001, a phase I-IIa trial of Ad26.COV2.S in healthy adults that was multicentre, randomized, double-blind and placebo-controlled. Dosing of Ad26.COV2.S was intramuscular, at either 5x10^10 or 1x10^11 viral particles, delivered as one shot or as two shots spaced 56 days apart. TCRbeta repertoire sequencing was used to assess the specificity and breadth of SARS-CoV-2-reactive T cell receptors after Ad26.COV2.S vaccination. A total of around 32 samples were included in the TCR-sequenced set, comprising 19 Ad26.COV2.S vaccine recipients, 5 placebo recipients and 8 SARS-CoV-2 convalescent individuals. Trial participants were randomized into five groups of five, in which low-dose or high-dose Ad26.COV2.S was given once or twice, or placebo was given on both occasions. Blinding of investigators to trial group allocation was maintained during experiments and outcome assessment.

As concerns this clone: Its antigen is currently not known. Base qualities are not provided; no much larger clone lies one nucleotide away. Other DNA sequences in this sample translate to the same CDR3.

The paper's findings and limits, for the study overall: After vaccination, spike-specific CD8+ and CD4+ T cell responses were reported to show substantial breadth. The study lacked the statistical power to compare responses across vaccine doses or regimens. Compared with placebo recipients, Ad26.COV2.S recipients showed higher spike-specific TCR breadth (P = 0.0014). According to the authors, total T cell responses may have been underestimated by the TCR breadth and depth analyses. Comparable non-spike TCR breadth was observed between vaccine and placebo recipients, consistent with only spike being contained in the vaccine.

What the treatment or condition label conveys for this sample: around 19 received Ad26.COV2.S at low or high dose, single or two shots; 5 received placebo; per-sample allocation not given. For vaccine and placebo recipients, repertoires were sequenced using samples collected on day 63 after the first injection. Cohort 1b enrolled 25 or so adults aged 18-55 years at a single site in Boston, USA, between 29 July and 7 August 2020. As a vaccine, Ad26.COV2.S was a replication-incompetent adenovirus type 26 vector that expressed a prefusion-stabilized SARS-CoV-2 spike protein derived from the original Wuhan strain. TCRbeta CDR3 regions were sequenced with the immunoSEQ Assay. After extraction, genomic DNA underwent amplification by bias-controlled multiplex PCR, followed by high-throughput sequencing. The paper's processing steps were these. To quantify the absolute abundance of every unique TCRbeta CDR3 region, sequences were collapsed and filtered. T cell fraction was estimated by normalizing TCRbeta template counts to usable DNA, with usable DNA measured through amplification of reference genes found in all nucleated cells. Repertoire TCRs were annotated as SARS-CoV-2-specific by exact matching of V gene, CDR3 amino acid sequence and J gene to a known reactive TCR set. MIRA supplied the reference SARS-CoV-2 TCR set, which was filtered for enrichment in COVID-19-positive ImmuneCODE repertoires so that public or cross-reactive TCRs were removed. Based on the MIRA antigens, annotated TCRs were further analysed at the level of specific ORF or position within ORF. Breadth was defined as annotated unique rearrangements over total unique productive rearrangements; depth was the summed frequency of those rearrangements. TCR breadth was compared between groups using two-sided Wilcoxon rank-sum tests. This is the immuneACCESS table as TCRdb keeps it, with only in-frame sequences that have V and J called. A part of the clones is gone; compared with another copy, unresolved V genes explain less than half, and the rest is unexplained. Clone size and V and J calls were adopted from that table, with D and trimming inferred from the DNA. This sample is represented by approximately 340,000 clones; 85% of them were singletons. Of the sample, around 3% falls within the top ten clones.

Sequenced material: peripheral blood, taken in a trial of Ad26.COV2.S vaccine versus placebo. The clonotype originates from a person between 18 and 59 years old who received the Ad26.COV2.S COVID-19 vaccine or a placebo.

The CDR3 corresponds to CASSLGANYGYTF. The nucleotide sequence reads TGTGCCAGCAGCTTGGGGGCGAACTATGGCTACACCTTC. This chain joins TRBV5-4 to TRBJ1-2, with no D gene named confidently. V and J are truncated by 0 bases and 2 bases respectively, leaving an intervening sequence of 5 bases. The CDR3 has 13 amino acids, counting the end cysteine and phenylalanine. The kept DNA is CDR3 alone, 39 bases in frame from the first base. The germline V gene (reference sequence) specifies SGHNT as CDR1 and YYREEE as CDR2.